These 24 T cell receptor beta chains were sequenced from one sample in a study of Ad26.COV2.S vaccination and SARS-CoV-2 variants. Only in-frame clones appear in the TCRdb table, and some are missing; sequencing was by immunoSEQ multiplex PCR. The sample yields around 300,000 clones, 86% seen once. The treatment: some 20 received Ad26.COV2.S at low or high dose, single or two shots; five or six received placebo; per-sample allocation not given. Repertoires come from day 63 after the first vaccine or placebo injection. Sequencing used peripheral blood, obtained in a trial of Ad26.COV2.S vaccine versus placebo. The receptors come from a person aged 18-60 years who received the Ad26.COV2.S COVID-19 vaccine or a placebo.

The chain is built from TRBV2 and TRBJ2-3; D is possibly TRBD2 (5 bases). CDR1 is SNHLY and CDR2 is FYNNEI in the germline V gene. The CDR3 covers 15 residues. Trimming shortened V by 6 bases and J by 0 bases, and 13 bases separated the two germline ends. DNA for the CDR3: TGTGCCAGCAGCCCAGGAGGCTTAAGCACAGATACGCAGTATTTT. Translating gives CASSPGGLSTDTQYF. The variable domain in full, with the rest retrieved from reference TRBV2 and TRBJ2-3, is EPEVTQTPSHQVTQMGQEVILRCVPISNHLYFYWYRQILGQKVEFLVSFYNNEISEKSEIFDDQFSVERPDGSNFTLKIRSTKLEDSAMYFCASSPGGLSTDTQYFGPGTRLTVL.

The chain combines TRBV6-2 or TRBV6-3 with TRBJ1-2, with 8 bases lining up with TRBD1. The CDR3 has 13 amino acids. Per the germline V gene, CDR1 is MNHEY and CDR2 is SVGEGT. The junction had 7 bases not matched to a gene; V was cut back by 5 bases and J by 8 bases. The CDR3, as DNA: TGTGCCAGCAGTCGACAGGGGATGGAGGGCTACACCTTC. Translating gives CASSRQGMEGYTF.

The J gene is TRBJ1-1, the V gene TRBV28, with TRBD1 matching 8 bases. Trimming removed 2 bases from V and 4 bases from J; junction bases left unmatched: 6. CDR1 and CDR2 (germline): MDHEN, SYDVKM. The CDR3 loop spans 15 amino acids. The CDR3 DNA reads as TGTGCCAGCAGTTTAGACAGGGGAGGGTTCACTGAAGCTTTCTTT. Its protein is CASSLDRGGFTEAFF.

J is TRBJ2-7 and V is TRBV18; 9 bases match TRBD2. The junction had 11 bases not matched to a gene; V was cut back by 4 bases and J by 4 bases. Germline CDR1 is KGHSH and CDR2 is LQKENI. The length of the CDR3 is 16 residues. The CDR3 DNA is TGTGCCAGCTCACTCAAGGTAGCGGGAGACGGGTACGAGCAGTACTTC. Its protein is CASSLKVAGDGYEQYF.

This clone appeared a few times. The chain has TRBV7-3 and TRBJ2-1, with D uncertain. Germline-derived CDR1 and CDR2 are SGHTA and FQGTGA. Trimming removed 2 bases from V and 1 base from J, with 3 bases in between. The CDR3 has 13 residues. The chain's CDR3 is CASSLVSYNEQFF. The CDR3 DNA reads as TGTGCCAGCAGCTTAGTATCCTACAATGAGCAGTTCTTC.

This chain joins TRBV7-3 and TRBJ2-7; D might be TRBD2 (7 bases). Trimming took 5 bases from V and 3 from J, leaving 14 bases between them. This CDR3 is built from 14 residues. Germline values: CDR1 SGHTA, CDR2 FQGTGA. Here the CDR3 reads CASSPGGGDYEQYF. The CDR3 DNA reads TGTGCCAGCAGCCCCGGAGGGGGGGACTACGAGCAGTACTTC.

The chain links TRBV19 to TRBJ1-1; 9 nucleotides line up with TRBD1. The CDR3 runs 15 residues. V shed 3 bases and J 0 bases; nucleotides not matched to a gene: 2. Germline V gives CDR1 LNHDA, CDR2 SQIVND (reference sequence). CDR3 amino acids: CASSMGDRVNTEAFF. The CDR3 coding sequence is TGTGCCAGTAGTATGGGGGACAGGGTGAACACTGAAGCTTTCTTT.

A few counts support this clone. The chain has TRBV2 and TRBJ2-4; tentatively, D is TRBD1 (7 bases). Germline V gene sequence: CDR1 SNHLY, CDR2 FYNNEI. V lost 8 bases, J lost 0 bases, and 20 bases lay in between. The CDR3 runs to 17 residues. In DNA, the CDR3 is TGTGCCAGCGCCCGGAGGACAGGAGGGATAGCCAAAAACATTCAGTACTTC. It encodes CASARRTGGIAKNIQYF. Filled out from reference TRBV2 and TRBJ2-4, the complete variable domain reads EPEVTQTPSHQVTQMGQEVILRCVPISNHLYFYWYRQILGQKVEFLVSFYNNEISEKSEIFDDQFSVERPDGSNFTLKIRSTKLEDSAMYFCASARRTGGIAKNIQYFGAGTRLSVL.

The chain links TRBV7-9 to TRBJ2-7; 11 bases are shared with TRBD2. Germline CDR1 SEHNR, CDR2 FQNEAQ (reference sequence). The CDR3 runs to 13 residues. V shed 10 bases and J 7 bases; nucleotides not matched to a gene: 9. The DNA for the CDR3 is TGTGCCACCTCACTAGCGGGAGTGGGAGAGCAGTACTTC. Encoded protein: CATSLAGVGEQYF.

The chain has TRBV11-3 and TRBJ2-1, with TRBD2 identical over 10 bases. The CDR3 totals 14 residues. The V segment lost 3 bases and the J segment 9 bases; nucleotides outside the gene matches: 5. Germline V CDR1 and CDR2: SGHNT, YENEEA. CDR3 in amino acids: CASSLSSGSSEQFF. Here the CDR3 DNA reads TGTGCCAGCAGCTTGTCTAGCGGGAGTTCTGAGCAGTTCTTC.

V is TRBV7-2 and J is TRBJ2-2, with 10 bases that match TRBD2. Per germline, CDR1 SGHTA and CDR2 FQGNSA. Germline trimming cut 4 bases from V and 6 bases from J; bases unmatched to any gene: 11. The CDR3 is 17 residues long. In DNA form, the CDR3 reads TGTGCCAGCAGCTCAGGAGGGAGCGGGAGGGCCCCCGGGGAGCTGTTTTTT. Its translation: CASSSGGSGRAPGELFF.

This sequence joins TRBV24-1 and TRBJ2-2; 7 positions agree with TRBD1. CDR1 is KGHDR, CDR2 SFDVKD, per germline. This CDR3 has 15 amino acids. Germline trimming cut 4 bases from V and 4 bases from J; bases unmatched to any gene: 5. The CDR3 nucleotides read TGTGCCACCAGTGAACAGGGGACCGGCACCGGGGAGCTGTTTTTT. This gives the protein CATSEQGTGTGELFF.

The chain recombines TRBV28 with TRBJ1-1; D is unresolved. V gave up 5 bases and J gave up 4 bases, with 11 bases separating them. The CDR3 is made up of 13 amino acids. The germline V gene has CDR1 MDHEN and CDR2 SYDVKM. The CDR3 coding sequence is TGTGCCAGCAGTCTCCCTTGGGGCACTGAAGCTTTCTTT. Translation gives CASSLPWGTEAFF.

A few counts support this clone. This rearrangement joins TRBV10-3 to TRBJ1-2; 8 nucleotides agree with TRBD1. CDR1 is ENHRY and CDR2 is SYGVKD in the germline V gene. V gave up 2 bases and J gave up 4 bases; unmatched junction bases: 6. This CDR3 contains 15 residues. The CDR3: CAISEGQGGSYGYTF. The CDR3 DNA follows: TGTGCCATCAGTGAGGGACAGGGTGGGTCCTATGGCTACACCTTC.

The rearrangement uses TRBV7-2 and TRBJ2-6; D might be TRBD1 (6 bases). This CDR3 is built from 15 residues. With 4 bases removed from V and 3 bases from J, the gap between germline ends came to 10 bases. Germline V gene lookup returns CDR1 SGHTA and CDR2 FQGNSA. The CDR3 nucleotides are TGTGCCAGCAGCTCTCACAGGGATGGGGCCAACGTCCTGACTTTC. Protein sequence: CASSSHRDGANVLTF.

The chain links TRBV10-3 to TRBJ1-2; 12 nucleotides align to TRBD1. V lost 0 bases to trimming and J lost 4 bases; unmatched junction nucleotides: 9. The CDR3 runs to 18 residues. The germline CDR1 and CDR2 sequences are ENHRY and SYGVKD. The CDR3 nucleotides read TGTGCCATCAGTGAGTCGTTGGGACAGGGGGCGTCTAGCTATGGCTACACCTTC. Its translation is CAISESLGQGASSYGYTF.

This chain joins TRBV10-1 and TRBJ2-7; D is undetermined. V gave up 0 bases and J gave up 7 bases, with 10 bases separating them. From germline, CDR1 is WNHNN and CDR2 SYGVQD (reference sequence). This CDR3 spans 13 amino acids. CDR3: CASSESQYGEQYF. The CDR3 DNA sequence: TGCGCCAGCAGTGAGTCCCAGTATGGGGAGCAGTACTTC.

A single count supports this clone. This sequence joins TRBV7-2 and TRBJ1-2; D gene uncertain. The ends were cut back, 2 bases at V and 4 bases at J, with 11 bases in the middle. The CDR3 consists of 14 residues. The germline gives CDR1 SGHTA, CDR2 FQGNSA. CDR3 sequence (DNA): TGTGCCAGCAGCTTATCGCAGAGCTTCTATGGCTACACCTTC. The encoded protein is CASSLSQSFYGYTF.

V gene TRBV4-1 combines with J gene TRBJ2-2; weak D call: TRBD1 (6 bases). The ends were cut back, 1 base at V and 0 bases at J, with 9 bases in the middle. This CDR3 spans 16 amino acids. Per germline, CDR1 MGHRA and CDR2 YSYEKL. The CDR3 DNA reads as TGCGCCAGCAGCCAAGGAACAGGGACGAACACCGGGGAGCTGTTTTTT. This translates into CASSQGTGTNTGELFF.

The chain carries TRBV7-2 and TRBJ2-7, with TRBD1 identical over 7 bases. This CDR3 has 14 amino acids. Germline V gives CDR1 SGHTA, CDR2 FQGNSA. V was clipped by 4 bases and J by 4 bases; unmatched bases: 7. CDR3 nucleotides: TGTGCCAGCAGCTCCAGCCGGGACAGTTACGAGCAGTACTTC. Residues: CASSSSRDSYEQYF. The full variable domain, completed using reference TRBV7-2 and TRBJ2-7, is GAGVSQSPSNKVTEKGKDVELRCDPISGHTALYWYRQSLGQGLEFLIYFQGNSAPDKSGLPSDRFSAERTGGSVSTLTIQRTQQEDSAVYLCASSSSRDSYEQYFGPGTRLTVT.

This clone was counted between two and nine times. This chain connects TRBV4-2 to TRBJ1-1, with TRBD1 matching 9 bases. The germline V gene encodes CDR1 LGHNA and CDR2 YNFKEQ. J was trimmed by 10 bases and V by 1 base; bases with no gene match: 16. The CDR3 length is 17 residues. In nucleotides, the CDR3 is TGTGCCAGCAGCCAAGTTGCCGGACGACAGGGGGAGGTTGGAGCTTTCTTT. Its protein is CASSQVAGRQGEVGAFF.

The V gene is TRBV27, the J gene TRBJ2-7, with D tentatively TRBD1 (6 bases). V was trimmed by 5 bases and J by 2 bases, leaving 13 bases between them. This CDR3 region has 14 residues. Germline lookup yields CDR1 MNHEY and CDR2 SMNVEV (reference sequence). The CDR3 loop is CASSPLDRTYEQYF. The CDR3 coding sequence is TGTGCCAGCAGTCCCCTCGACAGGACCTACGAGCAGTACTTC.

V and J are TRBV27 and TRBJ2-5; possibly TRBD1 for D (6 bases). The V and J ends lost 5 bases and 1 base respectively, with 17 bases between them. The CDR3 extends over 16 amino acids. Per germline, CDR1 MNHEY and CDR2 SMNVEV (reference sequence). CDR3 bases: TGTGCCAGCAGTCCCATCAGGGGAGAAGGCCAAGAGACCCAGTACTTC. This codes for CASSPIRGEGQETQYF.

The CDR3 spells CASSLGSGPYEQYF. DNA of the CDR3: TGTGCCAGCAGCTTGGGTTCAGGCCCCTACGAGCAGTACTTC. This chain connects TRBV5-8 to TRBJ2-7; D unresolved. V was trimmed by 0 bases and J by 2 bases, leaving 9 bases between them. Germline lookup yields CDR1 SGHTS and CDR2 YDEGEE. The CDR3 contains 14 residues.